This TCR beta chain derives from a study of blood T cell repertoires in COVID-19. Produced via immunoSEQ multiplex PCR; TCRdb's table is partial and in-frame only. The sample carries 110,000 or so clones, more than 75% recorded once. CDR3 length: 12 residues. The V segment lost 8 bases and the J segment 6 bases; nucleotides outside the gene matches: 5. Sequenced: peripheral blood. The rearrangement uses TRBV12-3 or TRBV12-4 and TRBJ2-3; 7 nucleotides line up with TRBD2. The receptor comes from a man aged 35-49 years with acute or convalescent COVID-19. The CDR3 region has the DNA TGTGCCAGCTGGGCCGGGGGGGATACGCAGTATTTT. It codes for CASWAGGDTQYF.